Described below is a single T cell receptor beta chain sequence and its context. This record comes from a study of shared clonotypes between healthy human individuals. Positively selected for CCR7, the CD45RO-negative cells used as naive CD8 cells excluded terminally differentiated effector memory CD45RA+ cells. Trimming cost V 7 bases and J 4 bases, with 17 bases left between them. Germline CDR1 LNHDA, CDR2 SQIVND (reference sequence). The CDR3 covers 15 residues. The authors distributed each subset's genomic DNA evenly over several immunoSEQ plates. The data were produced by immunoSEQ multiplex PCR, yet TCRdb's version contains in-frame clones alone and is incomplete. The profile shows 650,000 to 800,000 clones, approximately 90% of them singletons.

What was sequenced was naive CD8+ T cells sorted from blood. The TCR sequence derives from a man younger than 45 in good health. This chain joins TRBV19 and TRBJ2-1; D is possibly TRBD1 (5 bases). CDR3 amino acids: CASTLTGNPYNEQFF. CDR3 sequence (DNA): TGTGCCAGTACCCTTACAGGAAACCCATACAATGAGCAGTTCTTC.